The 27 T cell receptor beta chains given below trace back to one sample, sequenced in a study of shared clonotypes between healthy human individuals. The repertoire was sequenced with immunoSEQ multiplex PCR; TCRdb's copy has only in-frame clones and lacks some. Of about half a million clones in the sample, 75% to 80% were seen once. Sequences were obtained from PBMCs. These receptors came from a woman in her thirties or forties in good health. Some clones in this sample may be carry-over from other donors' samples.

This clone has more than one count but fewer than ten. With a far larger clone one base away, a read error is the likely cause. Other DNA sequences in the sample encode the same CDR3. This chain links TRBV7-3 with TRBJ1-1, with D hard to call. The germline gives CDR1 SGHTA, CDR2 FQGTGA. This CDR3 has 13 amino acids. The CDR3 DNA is TGTGCTAGCAGCTTCGCCCTGGACACTGAAGCTTTCTTT. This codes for CASSFALDTEAFF.

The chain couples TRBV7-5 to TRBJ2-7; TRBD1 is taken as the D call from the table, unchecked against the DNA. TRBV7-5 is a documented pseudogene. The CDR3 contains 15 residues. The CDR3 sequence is CVRSSVRTGMHEQYF. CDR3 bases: TGTGTCAGAAGCAGCGTTCGGACAGGGATGCACGAGCAGTACTTC.

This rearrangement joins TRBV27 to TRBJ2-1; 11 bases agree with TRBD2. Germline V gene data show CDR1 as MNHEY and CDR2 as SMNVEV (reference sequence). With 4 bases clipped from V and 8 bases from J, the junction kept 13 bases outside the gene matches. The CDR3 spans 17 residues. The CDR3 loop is CASSYLGGASGRYEQFF. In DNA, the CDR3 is TGTGCCAGCAGTTATCTTGGAGGGGCTAGCGGGAGGTATGAGCAGTTCTTC.

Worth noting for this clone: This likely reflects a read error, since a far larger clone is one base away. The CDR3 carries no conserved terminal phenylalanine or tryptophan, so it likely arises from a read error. The CDR3 is CASSQDGGDRTYEQYS. The DNA of the CDR3 is TGTGCCAGCAGCCAAGATGGGGGAGACAGGACCTACGAGCAGTACTCC. This chain joins TRBV4-2 and TRBJ2-7; TRBD1 is a possible D gene (6 bases). V was cut by 0 bases and J by 2 bases, with 14 bases left in between. Germline CDR1 LGHNA, CDR2 YNFKEQ. CDR3 length equals 16 residues.

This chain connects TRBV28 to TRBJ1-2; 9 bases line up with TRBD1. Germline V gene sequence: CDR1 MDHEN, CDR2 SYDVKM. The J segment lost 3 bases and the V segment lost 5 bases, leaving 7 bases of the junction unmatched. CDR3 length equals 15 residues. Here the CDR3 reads CASSPSGTGYYGYTF. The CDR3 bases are TGTGCCAGCAGTCCCTCCGGGACAGGGTACTATGGCTACACCTTC.

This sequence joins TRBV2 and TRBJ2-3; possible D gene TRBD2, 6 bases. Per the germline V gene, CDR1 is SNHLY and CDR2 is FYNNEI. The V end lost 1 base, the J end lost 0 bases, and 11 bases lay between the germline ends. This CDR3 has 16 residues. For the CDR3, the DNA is TGTGCCAGCAGTGAAGAGGCTAGCGCAAGCACAGATACGCAGTATTTT. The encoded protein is CASSEEASASTDTQYF.

As DNA, the CDR3 is TGTGCCAGCAGTGTTCGGGTGGCCGGGGAGCTGTTTTTT. It is translated as CASSVRVAGELFF. The chain couples TRBV2 to TRBJ2-2, with D hard to call. The germline V gene encodes CDR1 SNHLY and CDR2 FYNNEI. CDR3 length: 13 amino acids. Trimming pared 4 bases from V and 6 bases from J, leaving 9 bases between. The complete variable domain, with remaining parts taken from reference TRBV2 and TRBJ2-2, reads EPEVTQTPSHQVTQMGQEVILRCVPISNHLYFYWYRQILGQKVEFLVSFYNNEISEKSEIFDDQFSVERPDGSNFTLKIRSTKLEDSAMYFCASSVRVAGELFFGEGSRLTVL.

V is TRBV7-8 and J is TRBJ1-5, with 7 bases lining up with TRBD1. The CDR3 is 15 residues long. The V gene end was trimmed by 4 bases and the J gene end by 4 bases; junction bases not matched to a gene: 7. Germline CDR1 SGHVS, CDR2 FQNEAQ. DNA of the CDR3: TGTGCCAGCAGCTATACCAGGGACAGTAATCAGCCCCAGCATTTT. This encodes CASSYTRDSNQPQHF. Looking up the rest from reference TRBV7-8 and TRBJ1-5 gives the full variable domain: GAGVSQSPRYKVAKRGQDVALRCDPISGHVSLFWYQQALGQGPEFLTYFQNEAQLDKSGLPSDRFFAERPEGSVSTLKIQRTQQEDSAVYLCASSYTRDSNQPQHFGDGTRLSIL.

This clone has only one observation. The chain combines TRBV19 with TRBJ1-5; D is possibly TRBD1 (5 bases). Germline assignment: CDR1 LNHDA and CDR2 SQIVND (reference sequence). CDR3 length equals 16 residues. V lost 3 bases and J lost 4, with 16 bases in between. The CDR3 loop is CASSIDGGGENQPQHF. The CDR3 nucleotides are TGTGCCAGTAGTATCGATGGGGGTGGGGAAAATCAGCCCCAGCATTTT.

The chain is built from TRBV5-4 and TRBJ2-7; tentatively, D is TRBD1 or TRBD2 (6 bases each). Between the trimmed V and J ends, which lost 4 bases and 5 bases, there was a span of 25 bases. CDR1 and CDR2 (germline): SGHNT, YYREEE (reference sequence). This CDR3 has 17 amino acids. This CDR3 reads CASSRTGGGGLVHEQYF. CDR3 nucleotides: TGTGCCAGCAGCCGAACAGGCGGAGGGGGTCTGGTCCACGAGCAGTACTTC.

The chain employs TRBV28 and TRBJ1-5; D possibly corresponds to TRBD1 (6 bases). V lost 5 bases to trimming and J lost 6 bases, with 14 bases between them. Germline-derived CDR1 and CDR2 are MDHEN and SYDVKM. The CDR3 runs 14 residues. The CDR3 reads CASSNPGEGQPQHF. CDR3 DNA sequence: TGTGCCAGCAGTAACCCAGGGGAGGGTCAGCCCCAGCATTTT.

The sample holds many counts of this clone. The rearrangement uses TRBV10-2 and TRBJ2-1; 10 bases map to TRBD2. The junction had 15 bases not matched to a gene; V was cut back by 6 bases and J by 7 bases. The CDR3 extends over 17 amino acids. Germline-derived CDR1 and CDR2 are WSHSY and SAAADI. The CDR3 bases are TGCGCCAGCAGCCTTCTACTAGCGGGACCCAAGGGGAATGAGCAGTTCTTC. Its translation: CASSLLLAGPKGNEQFF.

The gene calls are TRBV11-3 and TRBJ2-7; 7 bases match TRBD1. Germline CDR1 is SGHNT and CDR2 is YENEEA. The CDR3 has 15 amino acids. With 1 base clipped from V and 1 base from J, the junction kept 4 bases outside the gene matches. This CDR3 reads CASSLAGDRSYEQYF. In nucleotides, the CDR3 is TGTGCCAGCAGCTTAGCTGGGGACAGATCCTACGAGCAGTACTTC. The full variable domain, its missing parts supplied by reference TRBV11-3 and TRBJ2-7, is EAGVVQSPRYKIIEKKQPVAFWCNPISGHNTLYWYLQNLGQGPELLIRYENEEAVDDSQLPKDRFSAERLKGVDSTLKIQPAELGDSAVYLCASSLAGDRSYEQYFGPGTRLTVT.

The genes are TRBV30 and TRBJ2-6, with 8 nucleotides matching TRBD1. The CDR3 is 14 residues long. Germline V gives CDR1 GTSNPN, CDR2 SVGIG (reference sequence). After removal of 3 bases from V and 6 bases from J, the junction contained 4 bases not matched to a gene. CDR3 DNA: TGTGCCTGGAGGACACAGGGGGAGGCCAACGTCCTGACTTTC. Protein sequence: CAWRTQGEANVLTF.

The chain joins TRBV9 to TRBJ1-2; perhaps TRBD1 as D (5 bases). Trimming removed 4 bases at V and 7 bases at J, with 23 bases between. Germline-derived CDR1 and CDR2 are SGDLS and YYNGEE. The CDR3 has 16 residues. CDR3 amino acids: CASSPARSRGYGGYTF. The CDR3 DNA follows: TGTGCCAGCAGCCCCGCCAGATCGCGGGGGTATGGTGGCTACACCTTC.

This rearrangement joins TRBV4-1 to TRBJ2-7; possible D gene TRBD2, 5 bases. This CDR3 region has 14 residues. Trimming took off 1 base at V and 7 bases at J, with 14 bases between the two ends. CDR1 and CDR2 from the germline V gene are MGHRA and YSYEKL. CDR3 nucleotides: TGCGCCAGCAGCCAAGGTTTGTGGGAGAGGGAGCAGTACTTC. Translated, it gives CASSQGLWEREQYF.

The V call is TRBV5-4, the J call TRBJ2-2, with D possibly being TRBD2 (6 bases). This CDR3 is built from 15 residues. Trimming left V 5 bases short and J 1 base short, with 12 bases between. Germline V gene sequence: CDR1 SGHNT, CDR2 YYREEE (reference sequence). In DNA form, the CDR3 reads TGTGCCAGCAGTTCGGGACTCCTGAACACCGGGGAGCTGTTTTTT. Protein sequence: CASSSGLLNTGELFF.

CDR3 in DNA: TGTGCCAGCAGCGTCGCCCCCAGGGGCTACGAGCAGTACTTC. Amino acid sequence: CASSVAPRGYEQYF. V is TRBV27 and J is TRBJ2-7, with D possibly matching TRBD1 (6 bases). From germline, CDR1 is MNHEY and CDR2 SMNVEV (reference sequence). CDR3 size: 14 residues. Trimming took off 6 bases at V and 3 bases at J, with 15 bases between the two ends.

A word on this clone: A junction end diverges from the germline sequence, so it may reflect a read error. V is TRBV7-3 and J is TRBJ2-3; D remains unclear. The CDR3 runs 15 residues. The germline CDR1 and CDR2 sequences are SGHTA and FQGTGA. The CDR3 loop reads CASSPGTSRVDTRYF. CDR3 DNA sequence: TGTGCCAGCAGCCCCGGTACCTCCCGGGTAGATACGCGGTATTTT.

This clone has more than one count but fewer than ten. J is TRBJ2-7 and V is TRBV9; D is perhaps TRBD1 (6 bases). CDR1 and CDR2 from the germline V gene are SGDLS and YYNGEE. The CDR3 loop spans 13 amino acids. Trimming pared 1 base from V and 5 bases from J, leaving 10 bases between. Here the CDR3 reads CASSVSYRDEQYF. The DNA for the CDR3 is TGTGCCAGCAGCGTATCCTACAGGGACGAGCAGTACTTC.

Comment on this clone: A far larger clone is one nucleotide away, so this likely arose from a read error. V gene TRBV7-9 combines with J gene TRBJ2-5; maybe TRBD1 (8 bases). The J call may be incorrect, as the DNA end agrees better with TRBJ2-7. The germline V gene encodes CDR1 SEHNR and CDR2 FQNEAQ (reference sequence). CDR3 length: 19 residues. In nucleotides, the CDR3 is TGTGCCAGCAGCGCGGGCAGGGGGCGCGGGGACTATCACCCCTACGAGCAGTACTTC. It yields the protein CASSAGRGRGDYHPYEQYF.

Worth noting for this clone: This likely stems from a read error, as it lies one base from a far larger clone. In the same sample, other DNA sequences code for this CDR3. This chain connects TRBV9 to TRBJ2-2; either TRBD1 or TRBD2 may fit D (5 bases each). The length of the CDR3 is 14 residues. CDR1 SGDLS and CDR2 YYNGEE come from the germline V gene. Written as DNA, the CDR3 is TGTGCCAGCAGTGTAGAGGGGACCGCGGGGGAGCTGTTTTTT. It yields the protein CASSVEGTAGELFF.

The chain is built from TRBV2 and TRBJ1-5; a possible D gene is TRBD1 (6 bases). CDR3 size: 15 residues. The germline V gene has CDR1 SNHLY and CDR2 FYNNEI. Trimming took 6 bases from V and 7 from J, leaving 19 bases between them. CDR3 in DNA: TGTGCCAGCAGCCCCAGGGGAGGGAATGGACAGCCCCAGCATTTT. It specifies CASSPRGGNGQPQHF.

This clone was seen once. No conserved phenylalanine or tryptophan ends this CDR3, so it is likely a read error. The CDR3: CASSQTGGAGAQNQPQHS. The CDR3 bases are TGTGCCAGCAGCCAGACAGGGGGCGCGGGGGCTCAGAATCAGCCCCAGCATTCT. The chain employs TRBV4-2 and TRBJ1-5, with 10 bases lining up with TRBD1. J was trimmed by 4 bases and V by 3 bases; bases with no gene match: 12. Germline-derived CDR1 and CDR2 are LGHNA and YNFKEQ. The CDR3 has 18 amino acids.

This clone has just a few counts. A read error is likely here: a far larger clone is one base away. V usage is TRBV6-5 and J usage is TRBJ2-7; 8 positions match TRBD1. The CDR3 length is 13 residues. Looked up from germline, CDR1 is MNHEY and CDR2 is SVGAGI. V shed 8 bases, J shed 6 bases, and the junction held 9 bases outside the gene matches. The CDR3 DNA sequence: TGTGCCAGCCTCGGGCAGGGGGCGTCCGAGCAGTACTTC. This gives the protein CASLGQGASEQYF.

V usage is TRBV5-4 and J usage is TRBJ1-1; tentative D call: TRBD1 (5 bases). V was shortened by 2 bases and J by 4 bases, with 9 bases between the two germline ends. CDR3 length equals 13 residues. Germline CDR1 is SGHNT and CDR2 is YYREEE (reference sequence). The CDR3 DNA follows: TGTGCCAGCAGCTTCCAGGGAGGCACTGAAGCTTTCTTT. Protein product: CASSFQGGTEAFF.

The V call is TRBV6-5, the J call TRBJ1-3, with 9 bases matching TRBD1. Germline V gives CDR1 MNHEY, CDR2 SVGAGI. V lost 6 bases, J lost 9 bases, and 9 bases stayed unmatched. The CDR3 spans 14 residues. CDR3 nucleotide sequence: TGTGCCAGCAGCCTCGGACAGGGGTGGGCCACCATATATTTT. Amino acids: CASSLGQGWATIYF.